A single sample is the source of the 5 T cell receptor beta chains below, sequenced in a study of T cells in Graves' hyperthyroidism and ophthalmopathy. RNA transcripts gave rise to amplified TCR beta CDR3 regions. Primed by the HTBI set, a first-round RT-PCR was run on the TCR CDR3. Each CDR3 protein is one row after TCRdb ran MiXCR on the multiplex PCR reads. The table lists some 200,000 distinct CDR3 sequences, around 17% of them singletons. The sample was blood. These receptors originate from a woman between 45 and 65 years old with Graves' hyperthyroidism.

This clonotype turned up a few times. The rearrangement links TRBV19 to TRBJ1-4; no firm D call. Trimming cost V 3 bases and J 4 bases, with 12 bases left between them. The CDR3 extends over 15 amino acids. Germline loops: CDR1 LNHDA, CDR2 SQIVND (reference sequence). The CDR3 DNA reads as TGTGCCAGTAGTATTCATGAATCGGGTAATGAAAAACTGTTTTTT. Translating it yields CASSIHESGNEKLFF.

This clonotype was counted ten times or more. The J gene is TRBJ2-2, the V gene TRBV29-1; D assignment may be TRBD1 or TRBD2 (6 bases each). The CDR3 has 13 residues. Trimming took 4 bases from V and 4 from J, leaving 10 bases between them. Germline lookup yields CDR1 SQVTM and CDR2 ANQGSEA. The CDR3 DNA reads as TGCAGCGTTGTACAGGGAGGCACCGGGGAGCTGTTTTTT. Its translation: CSVVQGGTGELFF.

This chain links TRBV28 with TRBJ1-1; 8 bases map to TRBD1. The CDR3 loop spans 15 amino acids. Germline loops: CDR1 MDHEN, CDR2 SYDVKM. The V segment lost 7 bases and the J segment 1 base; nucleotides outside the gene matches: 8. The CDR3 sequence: CASNEVGQGNTEAFF. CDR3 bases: TGTGCCAGCAATGAGGTTGGACAGGGGAACACTGAAGCTTTCTTT.

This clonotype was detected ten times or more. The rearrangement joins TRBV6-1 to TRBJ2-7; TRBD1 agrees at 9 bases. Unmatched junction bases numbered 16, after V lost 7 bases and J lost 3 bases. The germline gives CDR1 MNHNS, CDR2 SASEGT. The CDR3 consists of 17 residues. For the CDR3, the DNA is TGTGCCAGCACGAGGATCGGAAACCGGGACAGGGACTACGAGCAGTACTTC. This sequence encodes CASTRIGNRDRDYEQYF.

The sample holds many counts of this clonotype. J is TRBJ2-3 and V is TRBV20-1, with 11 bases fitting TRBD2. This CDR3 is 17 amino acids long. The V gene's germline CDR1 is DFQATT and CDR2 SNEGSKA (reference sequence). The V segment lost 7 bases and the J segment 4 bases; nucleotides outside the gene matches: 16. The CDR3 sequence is CSVRRLAGPEAADTQYF. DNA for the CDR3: TGCAGTGTTCGACGACTAGCGGGACCGGAGGCAGCAGATACGCAGTATTTT.